The 5 T cell receptor beta chains listed next were all sequenced from one sample in a study of blood T cell repertoires in COVID-19 (dated by TCRdb to the early 2020s). Preparation of the library involved the immunoSEQ multiplex PCR assay. Imported from immuneACCESS, the table was reduced by TCRdb to in-frame sequences with V and J called. These copies leave out some clones; in studies compared against another copy, an unresolved V gene accounts for under half, and the cause of the remainder is not known. The sample table contains 100,000 or so clones; only one count was recorded for 84% of them. The top ten clones comprise around 2% of the sample. Sequences were obtained from peripheral blood. The receptors stem from a man aged 65-85 years with active or convalescent COVID-19.

The chain uses TRBV7-2 and TRBJ2-1; 11 positions match TRBD2. CDR1 and CDR2 (germline): SGHTA, FQGNSA. V was clipped by 0 bases and J by 5 bases; unmatched bases: 6. The CDR3 has 17 residues. The CDR3 nucleotides read TGTGCCAGCAGCTTAGCGCTTTCTAGCGGGGGGCACAATGAGCAGTTCTTC. Protein product: CASSLALSSGGHNEQFF.

The rearrangement links TRBV5-5 to TRBJ2-2, with D unresolved. CDR1 is SGHKS, CDR2 YYEKEE, per germline (reference sequence). V was trimmed by 1 base and J by 1 base, leaving 11 bases between them. This CDR3 region has 16 residues. The CDR3 region has the DNA TGTGCCAGCAGCTTGTTTACGGGTTTGAACACCGGGGAGCTGTTTTTT. This codes for CASSLFTGLNTGELFF.

This sequence joins TRBV5-6 and TRBJ1-2, with D uncertain. Germline CDR1 SGHDT, CDR2 YYEEEE. Trimming pared 5 bases from V and 2 bases from J, leaving 7 bases between. This CDR3 comprises 12 residues. The CDR3 nucleotides are TGTGCCAGCAGTCGGGAAAACTATGGCTACACCTTC. Amino acids: CASSRENYGYTF. Full variable domain (remainder filled in from reference TRBV5-6 and TRBJ1-2): DAGVTQSPTHLIKTRGQQVTLRCSPKSGHDTVSWYQQALGQGPQFIFQYYEEEERQRGNFPDRFSGHQFPNYSSELNVNALLLGDSALYLCASSRENYGYTFGSGTRLTVV.

The V call is TRBV5-1, the J call TRBJ1-3, with D unresolved. CDR3 size: 18 residues. V was clipped by 4 bases and J by 0 bases, with 20 bases between them. Germline V gene data show CDR1 as SGHRS and CDR2 as YFSETQ. The CDR3 coding sequence is TGCGCCAGCAGCCGTGGCCCACCGACTCCTAGCTCTGGAAACACCATATATTTT. Its translation: CASSRGPPTPSSGNTIYF.

V usage is TRBV6-1 and J usage is TRBJ2-1; 11 bases line up with TRBD2. This CDR3 comprises 16 residues. Looked up from germline, CDR1 is MNHNS and CDR2 is SASEGT. Unmatched junction bases numbered 12, after V lost 4 bases and J lost 10 bases. In DNA form, the CDR3 reads TGTGCCAGCAGTGTAGCTCGGCTAGCGGGGGGCATGGAGCAGTTCTTC. Its protein product is CASSVARLAGGMEQFF.